These 25 T cell receptor beta chains share one sample of origin, sequenced in a study of CD8+ T cells in alopecia areata. Once RNA had been extracted, it was reverse transcribed into cDNA to act as the sequencing template. Libraries were prepared by immunoSEQ multiplex PCR; TCRdb keeps only in-frame clonotypes and omits some of them. The sample holds 160,000 or so clones, 58% seen once. Documented treatment: oral pan-JAK inhibitor, 5-10 mg twice daily. The material sequenced was CD4+ T cells sorted from blood, taken at approximately week 56, from a patient treated with tofacitinib. The receptors originated from a human donor with alopecia areata.

The chain combines TRBV4-1 with TRBJ1-1; the D is unclear. The V gene's germline CDR1 is MGHRA and CDR2 YSYEKL. V was shortened by 3 bases and J by 2 bases, with 19 bases between the two germline ends. This CDR3 spans 17 amino acids. The CDR3 loop reads CASSHPPAWSLNTEAFF. Here the CDR3 DNA reads TGCGCCAGCAGCCATCCGCCAGCTTGGTCCTTAAACACTGAAGCTTTCTTT.

This chain joins TRBV9 and TRBJ1-5, with a tentative D call TRBD1 (6 bases). Germline CDR1 is SGDLS and CDR2 is YYNGEE. The CDR3 length is 15 residues. Between the trimmed V and J ends, which lost 0 bases and 6 bases, there was a span of 13 bases. As DNA, the CDR3 is TGTGCCAGCAGCGTAGGACCGGGGGCCAGTCAGCCCCAGCATTTT. Its protein product is CASSVGPGASQPQHF.

The chain links TRBV29-1 to TRBJ1-2, with 7 bases identical to TRBD1. Per the germline V gene, CDR1 is SQVTM and CDR2 is ANQGSEA. The trim removed 4 bases at V and 4 bases at J, leaving 6 bases unmatched. This CDR3 region has 13 residues. The CDR3 region is CSVGQGSIYGYTF. The CDR3 DNA sequence: TGCAGCGTTGGACAGGGATCGATCTATGGCTACACCTTC.

The chain combines TRBV2 with TRBJ1-1; D possibly corresponds to TRBD1 (5 bases). Trimming left V 7 bases short and J 6 bases short, with 15 bases between. The CDR3 contains 13 residues. CDR1 is SNHLY and CDR2 is FYNNEI in the germline V gene. As DNA, the CDR3 is TGTGCCAGCAATGATGGGACGGCCCCTGAAGCTTTCTTT. Protein sequence: CASNDGTAPEAFF. Full variable domain (missing parts from reference TRBV2 and TRBJ1-1): EPEVTQTPSHQVTQMGQEVILRCVPISNHLYFYWYRQILGQKVEFLVSFYNNEISEKSEIFDDQFSVERPDGSNFTLKIRSTKLEDSAMYFCASNDGTAPEAFFGQGTRLTVV.

CDR3 coding DNA: TGCAGCGTTAACGTCGTCCACAATGAGCAGTTCTTC. This encodes CSVNVVHNEQFF. This rearrangement joins TRBV29-1 to TRBJ2-1; D is unclear. The CDR3 has 12 amino acids. Germline V gives CDR1 SQVTM, CDR2 ANQGSEA. V was shortened by 5 bases and J by 5 bases, with 10 bases between the two germline ends.

The V gene is TRBV5-1, the J gene TRBJ2-2, with D perhaps TRBD2 (5 bases). Between the trimmed V and J ends, which lost 0 bases and 3 bases, there was a span of 12 bases. Per the germline V gene, CDR1 is SGHRS and CDR2 is YFSETQ. The CDR3 extends over 16 amino acids. The CDR3 region is CASSLGPSRYTGELFF. The CDR3 nucleotides are TGCGCCAGCAGCTTGGGGCCTAGCCGATACACCGGGGAGCTGTTTTTT.

Of note for this clone: Given a much more abundant clone one base away, this may be a read error. V and J are TRBV14 and TRBJ2-3; D is unclear. The CDR3 length is 11 residues. The germline gives CDR1 SGHDN, CDR2 FVKESK. V dropped 4 bases and J dropped 3 bases, with 2 bases sitting between them. CDR3 sequence (DNA): TGTGCCAGCAGCCTAACAGATACGCAGTATTTT. This codes for CASSLTDTQYF.

The rearrangement joins TRBV15 to TRBJ1-2, with D possibly being TRBD1 (5 bases). This CDR3 is 16 amino acids long. Germline lookup yields CDR1 LNHNV and CDR2 YYDKDF (reference sequence). Trimming removed 4 bases at V and 3 bases at J, with 18 bases between. CDR3 loop: CATSISRRGNHYGYTF. DNA for the CDR3: TGTGCCACCAGCATATCCCGTCGGGGGAACCACTATGGCTACACCTTC.

V gene TRBV6-1 combines with J gene TRBJ2-7; TRBD1 matches at 8 bases. The J segment lost 2 bases and the V segment lost 9 bases, leaving 9 bases of the junction unmatched. The CDR3 runs 14 residues. Per the germline V gene, CDR1 is MNHNS and CDR2 is SASEGT. CDR3 residues: CASPKDRAPYEQYF. The CDR3 DNA sequence: TGTGCCAGTCCGAAGGACAGGGCCCCCTACGAGCAGTACTTC.

The sample holds one count of this clone. This sequence joins TRBV7-9 and TRBJ2-4; 7 bases are a match to TRBD1. There are 13 residues in the CDR3. The V and J ends lost 8 bases and 6 bases, in that order; junction bases with no gene match: 7. Germline assignment: CDR1 SEHNR and CDR2 FQNEAQ (reference sequence). CDR3 loop: CASAGGEGNIQYF. The CDR3 DNA reads as TGTGCCAGCGCAGGGGGAGAGGGAAACATTCAGTACTTC.

The chain uses TRBV7-9 and TRBJ1-1; D possibly corresponds to TRBD1 (5 bases). With 3 bases removed from V and 4 bases from J, the gap between germline ends came to 12 bases. Germline V lookup: CDR1 SEHNR, CDR2 FQNEAQ (reference sequence). This CDR3 spans 14 amino acids. CDR3 bases: TGTGCCAGCAGCTTGACGGGGCTGGGCACTGAAGCTTTCTTT. Amino acids: CASSLTGLGTEAFF. Full variable domain (rest looked up from reference TRBV7-9 and TRBJ1-1): DTGVSQNPRHKITKRGQNVTFRCDPISEHNRLYWYRQTLGQGPEFLTYFQNEAQLEKSRLLSDRFSAERPKGSFSTLEIQRTEQGDSAMYLCASSLTGLGTEAFFGQGTRLTVV.

This chain connects TRBV29-1 to TRBJ1-1; TRBD1 agrees at 7 bases. The CDR3 is 12 residues long. Unmatched junction bases numbered 0, after V lost 5 bases and J lost 0 bases. The V gene's germline CDR1 is SQVTM and CDR2 ANQGSEA. The CDR3 DNA is TGCAGCGTTACAGGGGTGAACACTGAAGCTTTCTTT. Translating it yields CSVTGVNTEAFF.

This clone was seen a few times. The chain uses TRBV7-8 and TRBJ2-7; no firm D call. Trimming removed 5 bases at V and 4 bases at J, with 15 bases between. CDR1 is SGHVS and CDR2 is FQNEAQ in the germline V gene. The CDR3 spans 14 residues. The CDR3 nucleotides read TGTGCCAGCAGCCCAGGTCCGAACGGGTACGAGCAGTACTTC. Translation: CASSPGPNGYEQYF.

V is TRBV7-9 and J is TRBJ2-3; D may be TRBD2 (6 bases). The CDR3 has 13 residues. Germline values: CDR1 SEHNR, CDR2 FQNEAQ (reference sequence). The V end was cut by 5 bases, the J end by 9 bases, with 15 bases between. DNA of the CDR3: TGTGCCAGCAGCCCAAGCGTTGGGGGGACGCAGTATTTT. Protein: CASSPSVGGTQYF.

This clone was seen at least ten times. The sample carries other DNA sequences with the same CDR3. The chain has TRBV5-6 and TRBJ2-5; no reliable D call. Per germline, CDR1 SGHDT and CDR2 YYEEEE. Trimming removed 2 bases at V and 4 bases at J, with 9 bases between. The CDR3 is 13 residues long. DNA of the CDR3: TGTGCCAGCAGCTTACGCTCGGGAGAGACCCAGTACTTC. Amino acid sequence: CASSLRSGETQYF.

This clone was detected only a few times. The V and J genes are TRBV7-9 and TRBJ1-2; TRBD1 matches 12 bases. CDR1 and CDR2 from the germline V gene are SEHNR and FQNEAQ (reference sequence). The CDR3 runs 17 residues. V gave up 0 bases and J gave up 4 bases; unmatched junction bases: 6. The chain's CDR3 is CASSLAGTGGIVYGYTF. The CDR3 nucleotides are TGTGCCAGCAGCTTAGCCGGGACAGGGGGCATAGTCTATGGCTACACCTTC.

This clone was seen a single time. The genes are TRBV29-1 and TRBJ1-1; D remains ambiguous. V was pared by 1 base and J by 3 bases, with 9 bases between. The CDR3 consists of 13 residues. Germline CDR1 SQVTM, CDR2 ANQGSEA. CDR3 DNA sequence: TGCAGCGTTGAAGCCCTGGGATACACTGAAGCTTTCTTT. Residues: CSVEALGYTEAFF.

The V call is TRBV18, the J call TRBJ1-2, with D unclear. The CDR3 has 16 residues. Trimming stripped 0 bases from V and 8 bases from J, with 19 bases between. From germline, CDR1 is KGHSH and CDR2 LQKENI. The CDR3 protein is CASSPPDRPQIGGYTF. The CDR3 DNA is TGTGCCAGCTCACCACCGGACCGACCGCAGATTGGGGGCTACACCTTC.

This clone has a handful of counts. V is TRBV29-1 and J is TRBJ1-4; D remains unclear. Germline assignment: CDR1 SQVTM and CDR2 ANQGSEA. The CDR3 runs 13 residues. The V end was cut by 1 base, the J end by 11 bases, with 14 bases between. CDR3 residues: CSVEVGLAQKLFF. The CDR3 DNA is TGCAGCGTTGAAGTGGGTCTGGCGCAGAAACTGTTTTTT. The variable domain in full, with the rest retrieved from reference TRBV29-1 and TRBJ1-4, is SAVISQKPSRDICQRGTSLTIQCQVDSQVTMMFWYRQQPGQSLTLIATANQGSEATYESGFVIDKFPISRPNLTFSTLTVSNMSPEDSSIYLCSVEVGLAQKLFFGSGTQLSVL.

This chain joins TRBV5-1 and TRBJ2-6, with D maybe TRBD1 (5 bases). CDR3 length equals 18 residues. Trimming took 1 base from V and 0 from J, leaving 14 bases between them. CDR1 and CDR2 from the germline V gene are SGHRS and YFSETQ. CDR3 in amino acids: CASSLSGREPSGANVLTF. The CDR3 DNA reads TGCGCCAGCAGCTTGTCCGGCAGGGAACCCTCTGGGGCCAACGTCCTGACTTTC.

This clone was counted only a few times. This rearrangement joins TRBV6-1 to TRBJ2-1; 7 bases match TRBD2. The germline V gene encodes CDR1 MNHNS and CDR2 SASEGT. The CDR3 has 13 residues. V was clipped by 10 bases and J by 9 bases; unmatched bases: 12. The CDR3 region has the DNA TGTGCCACCCAACCCCGGGGGGAACGTGAGCAGTTCTTC. It is translated as CATQPRGEREQFF.

The V and J genes are TRBV5-6 and TRBJ2-7, with TRBD1 matching 9 bases. J lost 4 bases, V lost 6 bases, and 8 bases had no gene match. In germline, CDR1 is SGHDT, CDR2 YYEEEE. CDR3 length equals 14 residues. Written as DNA, the CDR3 is TGTGCCAGCAACCAAAGGGACAGGGAATACGAGCAGTACTTC. Translated: CASNQRDREYEQYF.

This rearrangement joins TRBV2 to TRBJ2-7; 8 bases are shared with TRBD1. Germline lookup yields CDR1 SNHLY and CDR2 FYNNEI. V lost 6 bases and J lost 2; bases outside the gene matches: 6. The CDR3 is 14 amino acids. CDR3 in amino acids: CASRRQGPTYEQYF. CDR3 bases: TGTGCCAGCAGAAGACAGGGGCCAACCTACGAGCAGTACTTC.

This clone was seen a single time. V and J are TRBV19 and TRBJ1-5; 8 nucleotides align to TRBD1. The CDR3 loop spans 16 amino acids. The germline CDR1 and CDR2 sequences are LNHDA and SQIVND (reference sequence). V shed 3 bases and J 0 bases; nucleotides not matched to a gene: 4. Here the CDR3 DNA reads TGTGCCAGTAGTATGAGGACAGGGTATAGCAATCAGCCCCAGCATTTT. As protein: CASSMRTGYSNQPQHF.

The chain carries TRBV15 and TRBJ2-1, with D unresolved. V was pared by 3 bases and J by 7 bases, with 19 bases between. Germline CDR1 and CDR2: LNHNV and YYDKDF (reference sequence). The CDR3 covers 16 residues. The CDR3 is CATSSGGFSPGNEQFF. For the CDR3, the DNA is TGTGCCACCAGCAGTGGTGGGTTCTCTCCTGGGAATGAGCAGTTCTTC.